These 4 T cell receptor beta chains originate from one sample sequenced in a study of cytomegalovirus exposure and HLA in healthy donors (dated by TCRdb to the late 2010s). Receptor libraries were prepared by the immunoSEQ multiplex PCR assay. A mixture of 60 forward primers for TCR Vbeta segments and 13 reverse primers for TCR Jbeta segments was used in the multiplex PCR. Imported from immuneACCESS, the table was reduced by TCRdb to in-frame sequences with V and J called. These copies leave out some clones; in studies compared against another copy, an unresolved V gene accounts for under half, and the cause of the remainder is not known. The sample includes 150,000 or so clones, with 65% to 90% observed a single time. The ten largest clonotypes hold roughly 2% of the sample. The sample was PBMCs. These receptors were taken from a woman in her late teens or twenties in good health and CMV-seronegative.

V gene TRBV5-1 combines with J gene TRBJ1-2; the D gene is possibly TRBD1 (5 bases). This CDR3 comprises 14 residues. Germline V gene lookup returns CDR1 SGHRS and CDR2 YFSETQ. The V gene lost 0 bases and the J gene lost 3 bases, with 9 bases spanning the gap. CDR3 residues: CASSLEQAYYGYTF. The CDR3 nucleotides read TGCGCCAGCAGCTTGGAACAGGCGTACTATGGCTACACCTTC.

V gene TRBV19 combines with J gene TRBJ2-2, with D perhaps matching TRBD2 (5 bases). The ends were cut back, 3 bases at V and 6 bases at J, with 14 bases in the middle. The CDR3 spans 15 residues. CDR1 LNHDA and CDR2 SQIVND come from the germline V gene (reference sequence). The CDR3 sequence is CASSMVGEFAGELFF. For the CDR3, the DNA is TGTGCCAGTAGTATGGTTGGGGAGTTTGCCGGGGAGCTGTTTTTT. Together with reference TRBV19 and TRBJ2-2, the CDR3 gives the full variable domain: DGGITQSPKYLFRKEGQNVTLSCEQNLNHDAMYWYRQDPGQGLRLIYYSQIVNDFQKGDIAEGYSVSREKKESFPLTVTSAQKNPTAFYLCASSMVGEFAGELFFGEGSRLTVL.

CDR3 amino acids: CASSESRGRPGNSPLHF. CDR3 nucleotides: TGTGCCAGCAGTGAATCGAGGGGGCGACCGGGTAATTCACCCCTCCACTTT. The chain carries TRBV25-1 and TRBJ1-6; 7 bases match TRBD1. The trim removed 1 base at V and 6 bases at J, leaving 9 bases unmatched. In germline, CDR1 is MGHDK, CDR2 SYGVNS. This CDR3 is 17 amino acids long.

The chain couples TRBV29-1 to TRBJ2-2; weak D call: TRBD1 (6 bases). Between the trimmed V and J ends, which lost 7 bases and 4 bases, there was a span of 13 bases. The V gene's germline CDR1 is SQVTM and CDR2 ANQGSEA. The CDR3 has 13 amino acids. The CDR3 region is CSARDTSTGELFF. In nucleotides, the CDR3 is TGCAGCGCCCGGGACACCTCCACCGGGGAGCTGTTTTTT.